This T cell receptor (beta chain) was found in a study of cytomegalovirus exposure and HLA in healthy donors (dated by TCRdb to about 2017). Context from the whole study: An earlier analysis of several hundred of the donors reported about 300 Gb of sequence data and 117 million unique TCR beta sequences obtained from about 179 million T cells. High-throughput TCR immunosequencing, statistical association of individual TCRs with disease status, and machine learning were combined to predict cytomegalovirus infection status. Every discovery cohort repertoire had been produced on one sequencing platform. Typing coverage varied by locus: about 620-630 donors for A, B, C, DRB1 and DQB1; about 520 for DQA1; over 600 for DPA1; fewer than 480 for DPB1. About 280 gigabases of sequencing data and 70 million to 100 million unique TCR sequences made up an early release that covered nearly 650 HLA-typed donors. About 5 DR-DQ haplotypes were handled as single units for association and clustering, since linkage in the cohort was strong. A later analysis re-examined previously published TCR beta repertoires from 600 to 700 donors and added high-resolution HLA genotyping to investigate patterns of TCR occurrence. The study used immunosequencing to profile the T cell repertoires of several hundred subjects and linked those repertoires to cytomegalovirus serostatus. Alongside the repertoire data, information on donor age, sex, ethnicity and CMV serostatus was compiled. Of the roughly 400 genotyped donors, less than 85% were placed in the genetic ancestry cluster associated with self-reported Caucasian donors. Among roughly 400 genotyped donors of the cohort, an average of roughly 230,000 unique TCR beta nucleotide sequences was sequenced per donor, of which roughly 18% were non-productive. Along with the approximately 650-subject first cohort, a separate validation cohort of some 130 different subjects was used. Both class I and class II loci were covered by HLA typing, at four-digit resolution. An earlier analysis of approximately 640 of the donors applied high-throughput TCR beta sequencing to assess whether each TCR beta V gene segment acted as functional or pseudogenic. In a later genetic analysis, genome-wide SNP genotypes for about three fifths of the roughly 670 donors were used, and that subset was treated as a discovery cohort. The later analysis used no new phenotypic data to find candidate immune exposures, relying instead on TCR beta sequences and their occurrence across donors. The study aimed to test whether cataloging public T cell receptors could reveal signatures of past pathogen exposure.

The library came from the immunoSEQ multiplex PCR assay. For the multiplex PCR, a mixture combining 60 forward primers for TCR Vbeta segments and 13 reverse primers for TCR Jbeta segments was used. A multiplex PCR assay on genomic DNA amplified the CDR3 region of rearranged TCR beta genes. Amplified TCR beta libraries were sequenced as 87-base-pair reads on the Illumina HiSeq System. As for how the authors treated the data: A later analysis counted about 80 million unique TCR beta chains across the 500 to 850 repertoires, and around 9.9 million of these chains were shared by at least two donors. A nearest-neighbor algorithm error-corrected the raw reads and collapsed the reads into unique sequences, merging closely related sequences to remove PCR and sequencing errors. CDR3 sequences were aligned to IMGT reference sequences to assign V, D and J gene segments. For a sequence to be retained, at least a six-nucleotide match to both a V gene segment and a J gene segment was required. Rearrangements were called productive when the CDR3 lacked stop codons and stayed in frame with V and J; all others were non-productive. CDR3 was defined by IMGT convention, running from the second conserved V-encoded cysteine to the conserved J-encoded phenylalanine. In an earlier analysis of more than 550 of the donors, sequences lacking an unambiguous match to a single V gene segment were excluded. An earlier analysis of some 500 of the donors classified V segments as functional when productive rearrangements were above 56.7% and as segregating when the standard deviation between donors was above 5%. A statistical classification framework was developed to diagnose cytomegalovirus status using the catalog of TCR beta chain sequences. In a later analysis, V and J genes were assigned by comparing TCR nucleotide sequences against IMGT/GENE-DB human TR gene sequences. Using the TCRdist pipeline, a later analysis assigned CDR3 sequences along with most-parsimonious VDJ recombination scenarios. In a later analysis, each TCR beta chain was defined by its CDR3 amino acid sequence together with its V-gene family, and reads lacking a unique V-gene family were excluded. In a later analysis, a few hundred highly shared, low-generation-probability nucleotide sequences were removed to address suspected cross-contamination and a sequencing artifact. In a later analysis, a clonal expansion index for each public chain was calculated from normalized within-repertoire ranks of inferred template counts. In a later analysis, generation probabilities were computed with a VDJ recombination model fitted to out-of-frame rearrangements, and the resulting probabilities were checked against IGoR. In a later analysis, TCR-TCR, TCR-HLA and TCR-CMV co-occurrence was scored with hypergeometric tests, and a repertoire-size bias correction was applied to TCR pairs. To estimate false discovery rates, a later analysis permuted the HLA or CMV assignments 20 times. In a later analysis, co-occurring TCRs were grouped using DBSCAN, with TCRdist sequence similarity added in when clustering inside HLA-allele-positive subsets. Co-occurrence clustering excluded repertoires with fewer than 30,000 or more than 120,000 public chains, plus five with anomalous nucleotide sharing. TCRdb mirrors the immuneACCESS table, restricted to in-frame sequences. Some clones are absent from its copies; in checked studies, under half trace to an unresolved V gene, and the reason for the others is unknown. The V and J calls and clone size are taken from that table; D and trimming were inferred from the DNA. This sample has 200,000 or so clones in its table, and around 81% of those were observed once. Around 2% of the sample lies in the top ten.

In total, 600 or so healthy bone marrow donors made up the cohort. All cohort members were sampled while nominally healthy, although unrecorded immune exposures were likely present. The donor tested CMV seropositive and was one of the 289 seropositive cohort members. A peripheral blood sample was collected from each donor, and TCR beta sequencing was performed on peripheral blood mononuclear cells. Genomic DNA extraction from the blood cell samples was performed with the Qiagen DNeasy Blood Extraction Kit. Details on this clone: Its target antigen remains unknown. The sample holds no much larger clone one base away, and base qualities are not on file.

Study-wide conclusions, independent of this receptor: In a later analysis, TCR association rates were found to vary across HLA loci, with the most associated TCRs seen for DRB1 alleles and the fewest for HLA-C alleles. An association between a missense DCLRE1C variant and V-gene and J-gene trimming of TCR beta chains was found in a later genetic analysis and replicated in an independent cohort. Strong co-occurrence of HLA alleles, especially DR and DQ, made assigning TCR associations to individual alleles difficult. Correlated functional status among segregating V segments might reflect linkage disequilibrium, but an unknown experimental factor could not be ruled out. The study listed 164 TCR beta chains as associated with cytomegalovirus. The classifier was reported to diagnose cytomegalovirus status with high specificity and sensitivity in both the original cohort and the validation cohort. A later genetic analysis reported fewer N-insertions in productive TCRs among donors in an Asian-associated ancestry cluster than the roughly 700-donor mean. Across donors, most TCR sequences were observed very rarely, whereas some public TCRs were present in many individuals. In vitro tests confirmed that three of the cytomegalovirus-associated TCR beta chains recognize cytomegalovirus antigens. Immune exposure information for the cohort was limited to CMV serostatus. Because some donors lacked HLA typing at each locus, the association tests relied only on the typed subset. In an earlier analysis of around 600 of the donors, most TCR beta V segments were observed in productive rearrangements about 87% or about 30% of the time, broadly matching IMGT annotations. At a false discovery rate of 0.05, a later analysis linked roughly 17,000 TCR beta sequences to specific HLA alleles. A cluster of highly shared sequence variants was judged likely to be a technical artifact of the sequencing pipeline. Roughly uniform sequencing depth across donors was assumed in presence/absence analyses, although this assumption may not hold. Compared with equally common non-associated chains, HLA-associated TCR beta chains in a later analysis were more clonally expanded and had lower generation probabilities. A later analysis found that most CMV-associated TCR beta chains appeared HLA-restricted, with HLA associations seemingly driven largely by CMV exposure. A later analysis reported that several top co-occurrence clusters appeared linked to parvovirus B19, influenza, CMV and Epstein-Barr virus. Because counts were too low, roughly 16 rarely observed V segments, including chromosome 9 orphons, were left out of the earlier analysis of about 500 of the donors. The authors suggested that the approach could potentially be extended to other disease states and immunological phenotypes. This cohort had only TCR beta chains sequenced, and the lack of alpha or paired-chain data limited which features could be detected. A further reported finding was that TCR beta sequences accurately predicted the HLA-A and HLA-B alleles for most subjects in the first cohort.

The sequencing sample was made of PBMCs. This receptor was obtained from a woman aged 18 to 35 in good health and CMV-seropositive.

The CDR3 region: CASNRGEANYGYTF. The DNA is TGTGCCAGCAACAGGGGCGAAGCTAACTATGGCTACACCTTC. The sequence is built from TRBV6-6 and TRBJ1-2; 7 middle bases align to TRBD1. Its CDR3 holds 14 amino acids, cysteine through phenylalanine. The only DNA kept is the CDR3, 42 bases in frame from the first base. The germline V gene (reference sequence) supplies CDR1 MNHNY and CDR2 SVGAGI. Compared with germline, V lacks 7 bases and J lacks 0 bases; bases without a gene match: 5.